The T cell receptor (beta chain) described here comes from a study of T cells in localized non-small cell lung cancer. General study results and limits: Out of the top 100 tumor clones, a median approximately 50 were seen in adjacent lung. A denser population of T cells in blood accompanied longer overall survival.

In this sample, this clone turned up a few times. Antigen unknown. Per germline, CDR1 LGHNT and CDR2 FRNRAP. V lost 7 bases and J 2 bases, leaving 5 bases between the germline ends. The CDR3 consists of 11 residues. Only in-frame clones appear in the TCRdb table, and some are missing; sequencing was by immunoSEQ multiplex PCR. The table shows 3,000 to 4,000 clones, with about 32% occurring only once. The sample here was lung tumor tissue, taken before any cancer treatment. This clonotype was obtained from a female donor of 60 years or more with stage I lung adenocarcinoma. The chain couples TRBV12-5 to TRBJ1-1; D remains unclear. The CDR3 DNA reads as TGTGCTAGTGTCGAAAACACTGAAGCTTTCTTT. This codes for CASVENTEAFF.